The 14 T cell receptor beta chains listed next were all sequenced from one sample in a study of T-cell reconstitution after alpha-beta-depleted transplantation in children. Unique molecular identifiers were incorporated into the prepared TCRbeta library. Using its own MiXCR run on the PCR reads, TCRdb lists one record per CDR3 protein. The repertoire holds approximately 350,000 distinct CDR3 sequences, with 10% to 15% as singletons. The starting material was PBMCs, obtained from the stem cell graft. Receptors were obtained from a human donor who donated a stem cell graft to a child with Fanconi anemia.

The chain links TRBV20-1 to TRBJ2-2, with 8 bases identical to TRBD1. Per the germline V gene, CDR1 is DFQATT and CDR2 is SNEGSKA (reference sequence). The CDR3 has 14 residues. V shed 3 bases and J 9 bases; nucleotides not matched to a gene: 9. The CDR3 nucleotides are TGCAGTGCTAGGCCCCGGGACAGGCGCCGGGAGCTGTTTTTT. This encodes CSARPRDRRRELFF.

At least ten counts were recorded for this clonotype. V gene TRBV20-1 combines with J gene TRBJ2-1; 7 nucleotides match TRBD2. V lost 4 bases and J lost 8; bases outside the gene matches: 17. The CDR3 spans 16 residues. Per the germline V gene, CDR1 is DFQATT and CDR2 is SNEGSKA (reference sequence). The DNA for the CDR3 is TGCAGTGCTAAAAAAAGGACTAGGCTGCTAGGGGATGAGCAGTTCTTC. This codes for CSAKKRTRLLGDEQFF.

This clonotype was observed a few times. V is TRBV4-3 and J is TRBJ1-3, with D possibly matching TRBD1 (5 bases). The V end lost 1 base, the J end lost 0 bases, and 10 bases lay between the germline ends. CDR1 and CDR2 from the germline V gene are LGHNA and YSLEER. The CDR3 is 16 amino acids. The CDR3 DNA is TGCGCCAGCAGCCAAGGTGGGACCAACTCTGGAAACACCATATATTTT. Translated: CASSQGGTNSGNTIYF.

Concerning this clonotype: Just one base apart from a much larger clone, this may be a read error. The chain employs TRBV5-6 and TRBJ2-3, with D hard to call. V lost 4 bases and J lost 0, with 9 bases in between. Germline V gives CDR1 SGHDT, CDR2 YYEEEE. This CDR3 is built from 14 residues. The CDR3 spells CASSPGCSTDTQYF. The CDR3 nucleotides are TGTGCCAGCAGCCCCGGGTGTAGCACAGATACGCAGTATTTT.

The gene calls are TRBV20-1 and TRBJ2-5; D remains ambiguous. The CDR3 is 15 amino acids. V was trimmed by 5 bases and J by 0 bases, leaving 16 bases between them. CDR1 and CDR2 from the germline V gene are DFQATT and SNEGSKA (reference sequence). CDR3 sequence: CSAFKPDGHQETQYF. In nucleotides, the CDR3 is TGCAGTGCTTTTAAACCGGACGGACACCAAGAGACCCAGTACTTC.

There are a few counts of this clonotype. The CDR3 nucleotides are TGTGCCAGCATTCGGGGGGGCCCTACAGATACGCAGTATTTT. It translates to CASIRGGPTDTQYF. The rearrangement links TRBV12-3 or TRBV12-4 to TRBJ2-3; 8 bases fit TRBD2. The CDR3 runs 14 residues. V shed 7 bases, J shed 3 bases, and the junction held 6 bases outside the gene matches.

This clonotype was recorded a few times. The V and J genes are TRBV11-2 and TRBJ1-2; perhaps TRBD1 as D (5 bases). Germline V gives CDR1 SGHAT, CDR2 FQNNGV. With 7 bases removed from V and 4 bases from J, the gap between germline ends came to 16 bases. The CDR3 runs to 14 residues. This CDR3 is CASTLGVAGYGYTF. In nucleotides, the CDR3 is TGTGCCAGCACCCTAGGGGTGGCCGGCTATGGCTACACCTTC.

This clonotype was observed at least ten times. The gene calls are TRBV4-1 and TRBJ2-6; no reliable D call. The V and J ends lost 4 bases and 4 bases respectively, with 8 bases between them. Germline assignment: CDR1 MGHRA and CDR2 YSYEKL. This CDR3 is built from 14 residues. Here the CDR3 reads CASSLSSGANVLTF. The DNA of the CDR3 is TGCGCCAGCAGCCTAAGTTCCGGGGCCAACGTCCTGACTTTC.

The chain has TRBV5-1 and TRBJ2-7, with D perhaps assigned TRBD1 or TRBD2 (5 bases each). CDR3 length equals 15 residues. Per germline, CDR1 SGHRS and CDR2 YFSETQ. V was trimmed by 0 bases and J by 4 bases, leaving 14 bases between them. The CDR3 loop is CASSLGGTLGYEQYF. In DNA form, the CDR3 reads TGCGCCAGCAGCTTGGGGGGGACGTTGGGATACGAGCAGTACTTC.

In its sample, this clonotype was seen a few times. The chain is built from TRBV20-1 and TRBJ1-2; D not certain. Per the germline V gene, CDR1 is DFQATT and CDR2 is SNEGSKA (reference sequence). CDR3 length: 14 residues. The germline V and J ends were trimmed by 2 bases and 7 bases, with 17 bases remaining between them. In DNA, the CDR3 is TGCAGTGCTAGACTGGCCGCCCTGGCGGGTGGCTACACCTTC. Amino acid sequence: CSARLAALAGGYTF.

The chain recombines TRBV30 with TRBJ1-6, with no clear D. There are 13 residues in the CDR3. CDR1 GTSNPN and CDR2 SVGIG come from the germline V gene (reference sequence). V gave up 3 bases and J gave up 8 bases, with 11 bases separating them. In DNA form, the CDR3 reads TGTGCCTGGAGCCCCGGACCCGATTCACCCCTCCACTTT. Its protein product is CAWSPGPDSPLHF.

The table lists this clonotype with many counts. The gene calls are TRBV5-1 and TRBJ2-3, with D perhaps TRBD2 (5 bases). Germline V gene lookup returns CDR1 SGHRS and CDR2 YFSETQ. The CDR3 is 12 residues long. Trimming cost V 3 bases and J 5 bases, with 7 bases left between them. The CDR3 loop is CASSSGLDTQYF. For the CDR3, the DNA is TGCGCCAGCAGCTCGGGATTAGATACGCAGTATTTT. The variable domain in full, completed from reference TRBV5-1 and TRBJ2-3, reads KAGVTQTPRYLIKTRGQQVTLSCSPISGHRSVSWYQQTPGQGLQFLFEYFSETQRNKGNFPGRFSGRQFSNSRSEMNVSTLELGDSALYLCASSSGLDTQYFGPGTRLTVL.

The chain uses TRBV7-6 and TRBJ2-1, with D perhaps being TRBD1 or TRBD2 (5 bases each). The CDR3 is 16 residues long. Deletions cut 5 bases from V and 6 bases from J, with 20 bases between. CDR1 and CDR2 (germline): SGHVS, FNYEAQ. Here the CDR3 DNA reads TGTGCCAGCAGCCCGTGGGGGAGCGGAGGTAGCAATGAGCAGTTCTTC. This translates into CASSPWGSGGSNEQFF.

The V gene is TRBV9, the J gene TRBJ2-5; 7 bases align to TRBD2. V was pared by 4 bases and J by 4 bases, with 10 bases of the junction left unmatched. This CDR3 contains 15 residues. CDR1 is SGDLS and CDR2 is YYNGEE in the germline V gene. The CDR3 region is CASSLGPGEGETQYF. DNA of the CDR3: TGTGCCAGCAGCTTAGGTCCGGGGGAGGGAGAGACCCAGTACTTC.